This T cell receptor beta chain was documented in a study of radiation and T cells in renal cell carcinoma. Germline lookup yields CDR1 GTSNPN and CDR2 SVGIG (reference sequence). The CDR3 is made up of 13 amino acids. The V and J ends lost 3 bases and 4 bases respectively, with 12 bases between them. General study results and limits: From baseline, blood top tumor clonotypes peaked at 2 weeks post-radiation. No pretreatment tumor biopsies were available for baseline clonotypes.

About this clone: Antigen unknown.

Time point noted: blood 4 weeks post-SBRT, at nephrectomy. The treatment here: 15 Gy SBRT to primary tumor, nephrectomy 4 weeks later. Nephrectomy followed 15 Gy stereotactic body radiation by 4 weeks. The tumor was a clear cell renal cell carcinoma. Repertoires were generated with immunoSEQ multiplex PCR, while TCRdb's copy carries only in-frame clones and drops some. The profile shows about 170,000 clones, 88% of them singletons. The sequencing used blood, collected from a patient whose treatment included radiotherapy and nephrectomy. The clonotype originates from a woman between 50 and 59 years old with renal cell carcinoma. The chain has TRBV30 and TRBJ1-1; D not certain. In nucleotides, the CDR3 is TGTGCCTGGAGGGGGTATCGGGGCACTGAAGCTTTCTTT. It codes for CAWRGYRGTEAFF.